There are a few counts of the clone carrying this T cell receptor beta chain. The source of the sample is a study of T cells after yellow fever vaccination. Germline V CDR1 and CDR2: DFQATT, SNEGSKA (reference sequence). The CDR3 runs to 11 residues. A process of 5'RACE template switching, which added a universal primer site and UMIs, was used to make TCR cDNA. A single record per CDR3 protein comes from TCRdb applying MiXCR to the 5' RACE reads. The repertoire includes 250,000 to 400,000 distinct CDR3 sequences, approximately 4.3% of them detected once, and less than 20% sits in the top ten. The genes are TRBV20-1 and TRBJ2-5; tentative D call: TRBD2 (5 bases). The sequence was obtained from a man aged 18 to 30 who received the YFV17D yellow fever vaccine. Here the sequenced sample was PBMCs, taken 15 days after the yellow fever booster vaccination. CDR3 nucleotides: TGCAGCACTGTCGGGATTGGGACCCAGTACTTC. It codes for CSTVGIGTQYF.